This TCR beta chain came from a study of shared clonotypes between healthy human individuals. Study-level findings and limits: Sharing across four donors was highest in naive CD4 (around 5%) and lowest in memory CD8 (around 0.4%). Few donors restricted represented genetic and exposure-history diversity.

This CDR3 spans 14 amino acids. V lost 2 bases to trimming and J lost 1 base, with 8 bases between them. Measured with immunoSEQ multiplex PCR; TCRdb has only the in-frame clones, and not every one. Of a few million clones listed, about 90% were seen once; the top ten hold approximately 0.4%. Note on this clone: As yet, its antigen is unknown.

This chain uses TRBV23-1 with TRBJ1-2; TRBD1 is a possible D gene (6 bases). TRBV23-1 is marked as an open reading frame, function uncertain. The clonotype was recovered from a man aged 18 to 30 in good health. Some clones in this sample may be carry-over from other donors' samples. Sequencing used naive CD4+ T cells from PBMCs. Sample subset: CD45RA+ positively selected. The CDR3 DNA follows: TGCGCCAGCAGTCAAGGACAGCTTAACTATGGCTACACCTTC. Amino acid sequence: CASSQGQLNYGYTF.